This T cell receptor beta chain was observed in a study of memory CD4+ T cells and cytomegalovirus serostatus. The sort gate was single viable CD3+CD4+CD8-CD45RO+ cells for memory CD4+ T cells. CMV serostatus came from serum IgG against pp150, pp28, p38, p52. CDR3 length: 14 amino acids. V was cut by 3 bases and J by 7 bases, with 16 bases left in between. Germline values: CDR1 SGHTA, CDR2 FQGNSA. Notes on the study in general: Of 150 to 200 reported CMV TCRbeta sequences, some 67 were found in memory CD4+ repertoires.

Sequenced by immunoSEQ multiplex PCR; TCRdb stores in-frame clones only, minus some. Of about 56,000 clones in the sample, over 65% were seen once. Of note for this clone: The antigen remains undetermined.

Specimen: memory CD4+ T cells from blood. V and J are TRBV7-2 and TRBJ2-7; possible D gene TRBD1, 6 bases. The sequence was collected from an adult in good health and CMV-seropositive. Written as DNA, the CDR3 is TGTGCCAGCAGCTTCGGCAGGGGATTCGAAGAGCAGTACTTC. It encodes CASSFGRGFEEQYF.